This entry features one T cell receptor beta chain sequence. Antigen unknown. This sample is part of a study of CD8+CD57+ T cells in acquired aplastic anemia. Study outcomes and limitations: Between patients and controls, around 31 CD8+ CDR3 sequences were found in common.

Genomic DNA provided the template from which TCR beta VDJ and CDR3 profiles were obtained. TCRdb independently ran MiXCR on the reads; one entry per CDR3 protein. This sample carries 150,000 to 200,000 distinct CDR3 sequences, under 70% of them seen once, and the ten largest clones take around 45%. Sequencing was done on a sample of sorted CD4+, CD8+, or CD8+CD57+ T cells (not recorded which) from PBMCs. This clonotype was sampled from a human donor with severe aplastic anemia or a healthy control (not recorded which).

Here the CDR3 reads CANAGARGDLDYGYTF. Written as DNA, the CDR3 is TGCGCCAACGCAGGGGCCCGGGGCGACTTGGACTATGGCTACACCTTC. This chain uses TRBV10-1 with TRBJ1-2, with D perhaps TRBD1 (6 bases). CDR1 is WNHNN and CDR2 is SYGVQD in the germline V gene (reference sequence). V was trimmed by 10 bases and J by 3 bases, leaving 24 bases between them. The CDR3 loop spans 16 amino acids.